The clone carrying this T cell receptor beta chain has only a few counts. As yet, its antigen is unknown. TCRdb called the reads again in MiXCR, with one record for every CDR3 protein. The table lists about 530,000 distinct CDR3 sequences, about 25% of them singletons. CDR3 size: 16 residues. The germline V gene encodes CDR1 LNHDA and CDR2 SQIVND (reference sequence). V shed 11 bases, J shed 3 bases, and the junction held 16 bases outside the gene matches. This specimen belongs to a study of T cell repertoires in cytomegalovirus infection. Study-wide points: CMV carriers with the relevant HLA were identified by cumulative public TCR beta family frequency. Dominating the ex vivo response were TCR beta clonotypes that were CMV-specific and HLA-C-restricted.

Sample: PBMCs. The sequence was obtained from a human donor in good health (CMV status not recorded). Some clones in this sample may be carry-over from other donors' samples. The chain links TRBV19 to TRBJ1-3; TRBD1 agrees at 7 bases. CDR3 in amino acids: CACTGTARRFGNTIYF. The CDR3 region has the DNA TGTGCCTGTACCGGGACAGCCAGGCGGTTTGGAAACACCATATATTTT.